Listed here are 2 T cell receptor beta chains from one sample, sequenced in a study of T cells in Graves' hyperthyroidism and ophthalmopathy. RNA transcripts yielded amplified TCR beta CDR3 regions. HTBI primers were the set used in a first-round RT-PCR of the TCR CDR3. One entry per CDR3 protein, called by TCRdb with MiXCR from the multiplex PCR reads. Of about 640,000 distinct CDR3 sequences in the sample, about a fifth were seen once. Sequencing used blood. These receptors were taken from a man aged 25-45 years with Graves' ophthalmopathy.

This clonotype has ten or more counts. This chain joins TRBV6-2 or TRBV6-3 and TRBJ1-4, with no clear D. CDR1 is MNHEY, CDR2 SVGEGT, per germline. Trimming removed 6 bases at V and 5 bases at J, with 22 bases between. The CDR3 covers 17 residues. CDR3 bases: TGTGCCAGCAGACCCAGGTCTGGAGCGGGCCCAAATGAAAAACTGTTTTTT. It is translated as CASRPRSGAGPNEKLFF.

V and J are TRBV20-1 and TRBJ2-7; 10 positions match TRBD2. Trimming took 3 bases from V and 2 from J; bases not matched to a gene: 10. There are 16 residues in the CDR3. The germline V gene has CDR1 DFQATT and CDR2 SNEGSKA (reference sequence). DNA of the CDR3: TGCAGTGCTAGCGGGCCGGGACTAGCGATAACCTACGAGCAGTACTTC. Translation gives CSASGPGLAITYEQYF.